The subject of this entry is one T cell receptor beta chain. In TCRdb, the 5' RACE reads were re-called with MiXCR into one record per CDR3 protein. Here the sample spans about 350,000 distinct CDR3 sequences, around a fifth being singletons. These data are taken from a study of T-cell memory formation after mild COVID-19. V was pared by 5 bases and J by 2 bases, with 21 bases between. The CDR3 runs 17 residues. V usage is TRBV12-3 or TRBV12-4 and J usage is TRBJ2-5; tentatively, D is TRBD1 (7 bases). The material sequenced was PBMCs or a T cell subset sorted from them (not recorded which). This receptor was identified in a man between 18 and 29 years old who had mild COVID-19 (a few samples of this study predate the infection). Cell type and time point are not known. The CDR3 nucleotides read TGTGCCAGCAGTGCCCCCTGGAGGGGGCGCAATCAAGAGACCCAGTACTTC. It specifies CASSAPWRGRNQETQYF.